This T cell receptor beta chain derives from a study of blood T cell repertoires in COVID-19. Study background: Researchers got acute and convalescent COVID-19 samples from the United States, Italy and Spain. T cells, B-cell-depleted T cells, or PBMCs provided the cDNA or gDNA that served as material.

Recovery meant two consecutive negative NP/OP PCR tests, professional clearance, or resolved symptoms. Unmatched junction bases numbered 9, after V lost 9 bases and J lost 4 bases. Germline V gives CDR1 MDHEN, CDR2 SYDVKM. This CDR3 spans 14 amino acids. The repertoire was sequenced with immunoSEQ multiplex PCR; TCRdb's copy has only in-frame clones and lacks some. The sample consists of roughly 290,000 clones, approximately 85% of them appearing once. The TCR sequence derives from a woman younger than 45 who had recovered from COVID-19. J is TRBJ2-7 and V is TRBV28; 10 bases map to TRBD1. Sequenced input: PBMCs or T cells enriched from blood (not recorded which). The CDR3 DNA is TGTGCCAGTTTCTCCGGGACAGGGGTATACGAGCAGTACTTC. Translated, it gives CASFSGTGVYEQYF.